This TCR beta chain derives from a study of blood T cell repertoires in COVID-19. Deletions cut 2 bases from V and 2 bases from J, with 11 bases between. The CDR3 spans 15 residues. From germline, CDR1 is MNHEY and CDR2 SVGEGT. Here immunoSEQ multiplex PCR was the method, and the copy in TCRdb shows in-frame clones only, minus some. The table has 130,000 or so clones, over 70% seen once. This chain connects TRBV6-2 or TRBV6-3 to TRBJ2-3; D perhaps matches TRBD2 (6 bases). The clonotype was recovered from a man aged 60-69 years with active or convalescent COVID-19. The sequencing sample was made of peripheral blood. Written as DNA, the CDR3 is TGTGCCAGCAGTTACGTTGGCGGGATCACAGATACGCAGTATTTT. Its protein product is CASSYVGGITDTQYF.